This T cell receptor (beta chain) was identified during a study of shared T cell receptors in the human thymus. Here immunoSEQ multiplex PCR was the method, and the copy in TCRdb shows in-frame clones only, minus some. Of hundreds of thousands of clones listed, around 87% are singletons. This same sample was also part of a study on human thymus T cells. This second report adds: Thymus tissue for the work was resected from patients undergoing corrective heart surgery. Biased V and J segment usage appeared in thymus and peripheral blood. Related research has reported that thymic repertoires overlap highly among unrelated individuals.

What was sequenced was thymocytes. The TCR was taken from a boy in the first two years of life with a congenital heart defect.

The CDR3 loop is CASSPGQGGNTGELFF. CDR3 nucleotides: TGTGCCAGCAGCCCAGGACAGGGTGGGAACACCGGGGAGCTGTTTTTT. The chain employs TRBV7-3 and TRBJ2-2; TRBD1 aligns across 8 bases. The CDR3 runs to 16 residues. Per the germline V gene, CDR1 is SGHTA and CDR2 is FQGTGA. The J segment lost 1 base and the V segment lost 5 bases, leaving 6 bases of the junction unmatched.